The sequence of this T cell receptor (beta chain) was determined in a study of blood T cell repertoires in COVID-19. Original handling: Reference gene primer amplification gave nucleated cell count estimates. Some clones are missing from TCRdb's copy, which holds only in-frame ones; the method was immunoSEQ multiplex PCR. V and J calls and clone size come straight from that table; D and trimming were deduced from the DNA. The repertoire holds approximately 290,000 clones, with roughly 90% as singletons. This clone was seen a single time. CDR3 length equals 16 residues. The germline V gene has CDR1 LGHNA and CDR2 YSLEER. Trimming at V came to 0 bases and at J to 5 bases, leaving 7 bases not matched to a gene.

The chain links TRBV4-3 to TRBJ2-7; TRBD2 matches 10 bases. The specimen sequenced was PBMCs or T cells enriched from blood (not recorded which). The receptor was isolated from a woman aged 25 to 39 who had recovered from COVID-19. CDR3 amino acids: CASSQDLAGEFDEQYF. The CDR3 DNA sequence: TGCGCCAGCAGCCAAGATCTAGCGGGAGAGTTCGACGAGCAGTACTTC.